The T cell receptor (beta chain) described here comes from a study of B cell selection in AIRE deficiency. Profiling relied on immunoSEQ multiplex PCR, and the TCRdb table lists in-frame clones only, not all of them. In the table there are roughly 18,000 clones, approximately 94% of which are singletons. There are 14 residues in the CDR3. In germline, CDR1 is SGHDT, CDR2 YYEEEE. The trim removed 3 bases at V and 10 bases at J, leaving 6 bases unmatched. Sorted regulatory T cells were CD4-positive, CD25-high and CD127-low or negative. Comments on this clone: Its specificity is unknown.

Study-wide results and caveats: Shorter CDR3s marked shared Treg sequences, biased toward few non-templated insertions.

The source of this sequence is a human donor in good health. Specimen: CD4+CD25+ Tregs sorted from PBMCs. The chain joins TRBV5-6 to TRBJ1-6; TRBD1 aligns across 8 bases. The CDR3: CASSSDRDYSPLHF. In DNA, the CDR3 is TGTGCCAGCAGCTCGGACAGGGATTACTCACCCCTCCACTTT.